The 16 T cell receptor beta chains below all came from one sample that was sequenced in a study of identical twins. Using its own MiXCR run on the 5' RACE reads, TCRdb lists one record per CDR3 protein. The repertoire consists of 140,000 to 150,000 distinct CDR3 sequences, with roughly 3.3% occurring once and the leading ten covering 7.5% to 8.5%. Sequencing was done on a sample of memory T cells sorted from blood. The receptors were sampled from a man younger than 35 in good health.

This clonotype has more than one count but fewer than ten. The CDR3 DNA reads as TGTGCCAGCAGCCTTGGGACTACTAGGTACGAGCAGTACTTC. Translated: CASSLGTTRYEQYF. The chain employs TRBV7-8 and TRBJ2-7, with TRBD2 matching over 7 bases. Trimming cost V 5 bases and J 4 bases; bases outside gene matches: 8. Germline lookup yields CDR1 SGHVS and CDR2 FQNEAQ. This CDR3 is built from 14 residues.

In this sample, this clonotype turned up many times. The chain employs TRBV30 and TRBJ1-3, with TRBD1 matching 7 bases. Per germline, CDR1 GTSNPN and CDR2 SVGIG (reference sequence). The CDR3 is made up of 13 amino acids. With 5 bases clipped from V and 4 bases from J, the junction kept 5 bases outside the gene matches. CDR3 region: CAWGQEPGNTIYF. In nucleotides, the CDR3 is TGTGCCTGGGGACAGGAGCCCGGAAACACCATATATTTT.

This clonotype was observed at least ten times. The J gene is TRBJ2-7, the V gene TRBV28, with 9 bases aligning to TRBD1. Germline lookup yields CDR1 MDHEN and CDR2 SYDVKM. V gave up 5 bases and J gave up 6 bases; unmatched junction bases: 11. The CDR3 extends over 15 amino acids. CDR3 bases: TGTGCCAGCAGTATACCGGGACAGGGTGCAGGCGAGCAGTACTTC. Its translation is CASSIPGQGAGEQYF.

This clonotype was recorded at least ten times. This sequence joins TRBV28 and TRBJ2-5; 9 bases are shared with TRBD2. CDR1 is MDHEN and CDR2 is SYDVKM in the germline V gene. The CDR3 spans 15 residues. Trimming took 6 bases from V and 4 from J; bases not matched to a gene: 9. The DNA for the CDR3 is TGTGCCAGCAGCCGCGGGGGGGATAAATTAGAGACCCAGTACTTC. It encodes CASSRGGDKLETQYF.

This clonotype was counted ten times or more. V and J are TRBV20-1 and TRBJ2-6; D not certain. CDR1 DFQATT and CDR2 SNEGSKA come from the germline V gene (reference sequence). The V end lost 3 bases, the J end lost 1 base, and 13 bases lay between the germline ends. This CDR3 comprises 16 residues. The CDR3 DNA reads TGCAGTGCTAGCAGGCAGGCTGTATCTGGGGCCAACGTCCTGACTTTC. This translates into CSASRQAVSGANVLTF.

Ten or more counts support this clonotype. The J gene is TRBJ2-7, the V gene TRBV9, with D maybe TRBD2 (6 bases). This CDR3 comprises 14 residues. V was trimmed by 6 bases and J by 0 bases, leaving 13 bases between them. CDR1 SGDLS and CDR2 YYNGEE come from the germline V gene. This CDR3 reads CASIRDWDSYEQYF. CDR3 DNA sequence: TGTGCCAGCATCCGGGACTGGGACTCCTACGAGCAGTACTTC.

This clonotype was found many times. The rearrangement joins TRBV29-1 to TRBJ2-5; maybe TRBD1 (5 bases). Germline CDR1 SQVTM, CDR2 ANQGSEA. The V gene lost 1 base and the J gene lost 5 bases, with 14 bases spanning the gap. This CDR3 spans 14 amino acids. CDR3 protein: CSVEGGPGWETQYF. The CDR3 DNA reads as TGCAGCGTTGAAGGTGGCCCAGGGTGGGAGACCCAGTACTTC.

This clonotype was recorded at least ten times. This chain joins TRBV19 and TRBJ2-1, with 10 bases that match TRBD2. This CDR3 has 16 amino acids. The germline gives CDR1 LNHDA, CDR2 SQIVND (reference sequence). Losses at the gene ends were 0 bases for V and 6 bases for J; bases not matched to a gene: 5. The CDR3 DNA is TGTGCCAGTAGTATAGATGGCCTAGCGGGAGTCAATGAGCAGTTCTTC. Its translation: CASSIDGLAGVNEQFF. The full variable domain, completed using reference TRBV19 and TRBJ2-1, is DGGITQSPKYLFRKEGQNVTLSCEQNLNHDAMYWYRQDPGQGLRLIYYSQIVNDFQKGDIAEGYSVSREKKESFPLTVTSAQKNPTAFYLCASSIDGLAGVNEQFFGPGTRLTVL.

This clonotype was observed many times. The chain couples TRBV27 to TRBJ1-2; a possible D gene is TRBD1 (5 bases). This CDR3 has 12 amino acids. Germline values: CDR1 MNHEY, CDR2 SMNVEV (reference sequence). Between the trimmed V and J ends, which lost 6 bases and 3 bases, there was a span of 8 bases. In nucleotides, the CDR3 is TGTGCCAGCAGGGGGGGATACTATGGCTACACCTTC. It translates to CASRGGYYGYTF.

This clonotype was observed at least ten times. This chain connects TRBV5-1 to TRBJ1-1, with 9 positions matching TRBD1. With 4 bases clipped from V and 6 bases from J, the junction kept 4 bases outside the gene matches. Germline loops: CDR1 SGHRS, CDR2 YFSETQ. This CDR3 has 13 residues. The CDR3 DNA is TGCGCCAGCAGCCTACAGGGGGCGGCTGAAGCTTTCTTT. It encodes CASSLQGAAEAFF.

This clonotype has a count of ten or more. This rearrangement joins TRBV19 to TRBJ2-6; D uncertain. Germline CDR1 reads LNHDA; CDR2 reads SQIVND (reference sequence). Trimming pared 6 bases from V and 0 bases from J, leaving 6 bases between. The CDR3 is 14 amino acids. The chain's CDR3 is CASSEDSGANVLTF. For the CDR3, the DNA is TGTGCCAGTAGCGAAGACTCTGGGGCCAACGTCCTGACTTTC.

At least ten counts were recorded for this clonotype. This chain joins TRBV12-3 or TRBV12-4 and TRBJ2-5; 7 bases are shared with TRBD1. The J segment lost 4 bases and the V segment lost 6 bases, leaving 8 bases of the junction unmatched. The CDR3 sequence is 14 residues long. CDR3 region: CASSIGGQGETQYF. CDR3 DNA sequence: TGTGCCAGCAGCATAGGGGGCCAAGGAGAGACCCAGTACTTC.

This clonotype was found many times. The chain carries TRBV5-1 and TRBJ2-1, with 9 bases identical to TRBD1. The CDR3 has 15 residues. V lost 0 bases and J lost 7; bases outside the gene matches: 5. Germline V gives CDR1 SGHRS, CDR2 YFSETQ. CDR3 loop: CASSLEDRGWNEQFF. Here the CDR3 DNA reads TGCGCCAGCAGCTTGGAGGACAGGGGATGGAATGAGCAGTTCTTC.

This clonotype was observed at least ten times. The chain joins TRBV6-2 or TRBV6-3 to TRBJ2-3; 15 bases align to TRBD2. The CDR3 has 18 residues. Per the germline V gene, CDR1 is MNHEY and CDR2 is SVGEGT. Germline trimming cut 6 bases from V and 0 bases from J; bases unmatched to any gene: 7. The chain's CDR3 is CASRIRTSGRASTDTQYF. CDR3 DNA: TGTGCCAGCAGGATAAGGACTAGCGGGAGGGCCAGCACAGATACGCAGTATTTT.

This clonotype has ten or more counts. The chain links TRBV12-5 to TRBJ2-3; perhaps TRBD1 as D (5 bases). Germline V gives CDR1 LGHNT, CDR2 FRNRAP. This CDR3 comprises 14 residues. Trimming stripped 1 base from V and 5 bases from J, with 10 bases between. CDR3 coding DNA: TGTGCTAGTGGTTTGGGGACACCGAGAGATACGCAGTATTTT. Translated: CASGLGTPRDTQYF.

This clonotype showed up many times. The chain carries TRBV15 and TRBJ2-1; TRBD2 agrees at 11 bases. From germline, CDR1 is LNHNV and CDR2 YYDKDF (reference sequence). The length of the CDR3 is 16 residues. The junction had 6 bases not matched to a gene; V was cut back by 0 bases and J by 8 bases. CDR3 sequence: CATSRDRVAGGDEQFF. The CDR3 nucleotides read TGTGCCACCAGCAGAGATCGGGTAGCGGGAGGGGATGAGCAGTTCTTC.